This TCR beta chain came from a study of vaccination effects on CD4 cells after COVID-19. Details on this clone: As yet, its antigen is unknown.

Expansion with viral peptide pools was applied to antigen-specific CD4+ T cells by the ViraFEST assay prior to sequencing. At the end of 9 to 11 days of culture, CD4+ T cells were isolated. Vaccine recipients, nucleocapsid antibody negative, had no prior SARS-CoV-2 infection. The method was immunoSEQ multiplex PCR; TCRdb's version includes in-frame clones alone and lacks a portion of them. Of roughly 20,000 clones listed, 65% to 75% are singletons. The TCR sequence derives from a human donor who received a COVID-19 vaccine. The sequences come from CD4+ T cells from PBMCs cultured with HCoV-NL63 spike peptides, collected before COVID-19 vaccination.

The CDR3 DNA sequence: TGTGCCAGCAGCCAAGATGGGACTAGCGGCTACGAGCAGTACTTC. It codes for CASSQDGTSGYEQYF. The chain combines TRBV3-1 (or the pseudogene TRBV3-2) with TRBJ2-7; 11 positions agree with TRBD2. This CDR3 is 15 amino acids long. The V segment lost 0 bases and the J segment 3 bases; nucleotides outside the gene matches: 1. From germline, CDR1 is LGHDT and CDR2 YNNKEL (reference sequence).